This T cell receptor beta chain was recovered during a study of persistence of HIV-infected CD4 T cells. Concerning this clone itself: The antigen is unknown.

An overlapping HIV-1 Gag peptide pool stimulated these cells at about 0.9 ug/peptide/mL. CD40L/CD69 double-negative CD45RO-high memory CD4+ T cells were collected. Sequencing used immunoSEQ version 4 in survey mode. Method: immunoSEQ multiplex PCR; TCRdb's copy keeps in-frame clones and lacks some. The sample has about 36,000 clones, about 85% seen once. Germline values: CDR1 SEHNR, CDR2 FQNEAQ (reference sequence). Trimming at V came to 3 bases and at J to 4 bases, leaving 10 bases not matched to a gene. The CDR3 contains 17 residues. This sequence joins TRBV7-9 and TRBJ2-2; 8 nucleotides match TRBD1. The sequences come from cultured CD4+ T cells from PBMCs, collected from a patient who received antiretroviral therapy. The sequence derives from an adult with HIV. The donor label of this sample is uncertain. This chain's CDR3 is CASSFAAEQGVTGELFF. CDR3 bases: TGTGCCAGCAGCTTTGCCGCGGAACAGGGGGTCACCGGGGAGCTGTTTTTT.